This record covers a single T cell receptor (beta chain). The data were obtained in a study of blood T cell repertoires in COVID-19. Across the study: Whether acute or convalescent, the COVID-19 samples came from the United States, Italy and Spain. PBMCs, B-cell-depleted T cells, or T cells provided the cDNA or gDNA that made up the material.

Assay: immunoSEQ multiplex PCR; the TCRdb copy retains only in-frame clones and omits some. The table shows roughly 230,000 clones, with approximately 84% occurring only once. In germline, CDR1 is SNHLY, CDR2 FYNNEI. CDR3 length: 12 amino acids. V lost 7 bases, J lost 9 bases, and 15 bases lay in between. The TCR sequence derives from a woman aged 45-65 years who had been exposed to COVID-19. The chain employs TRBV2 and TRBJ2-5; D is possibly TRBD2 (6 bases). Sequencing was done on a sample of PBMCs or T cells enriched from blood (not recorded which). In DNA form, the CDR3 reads TGTGCCAGCACCTCGGGTGGGGAGGCCCAGTACTTC. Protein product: CASTSGGEAQYF. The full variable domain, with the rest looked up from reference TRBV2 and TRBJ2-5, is EPEVTQTPSHQVTQMGQEVILRCVPISNHLYFYWYRQILGQKVEFLVSFYNNEISEKSEIFDDQFSVERPDGSNFTLKIRSTKLEDSAMYFCASTSGGEAQYFGPGTRLLVL.